The subject of this entry is one T cell receptor (beta chain). Its target is not known. The sample comes from a study of shared clonotypes between healthy human individuals. Notes on the study in general: Relative to memory subsets, naive subsets generally showed larger estimated richness.

Only CD45RO-negative cells positively selected for CCR7 counted as naive CD8 cells, so terminally differentiated effector memory CD45RA+ cells were excluded. All participating donors were Caucasian adults from Nashville, Tennessee. The sorted-subset replicate PCRs were given around 0.2 ug DNA, which is tens of thousands of T cell genomes. Profiled with immunoSEQ multiplex PCR; TCRdb holds only in-frame clones, not every one. Of approximately 2,200,000 clones in the sample, approximately 94% were seen once. CDR1 is MDHEN, CDR2 SYDVKM, per germline. The CDR3 length is 15 residues. Trimming stripped 1 base from V and 5 bases from J, with 14 bases between.

Sequencing used naive CD8+ T cells from PBMCs. This receptor was identified in a man aged 18-30 years in good health. Some clones in this sample may be carry-over from other donors' samples. The chain carries TRBV28 and TRBJ2-5, with D hard to call. The CDR3 region has the DNA TGTGCCAGCAGTTTATCCCCTGGGGTTGCGGAGACCCAGTACTTC. Its translation: CASSLSPGVAETQYF.